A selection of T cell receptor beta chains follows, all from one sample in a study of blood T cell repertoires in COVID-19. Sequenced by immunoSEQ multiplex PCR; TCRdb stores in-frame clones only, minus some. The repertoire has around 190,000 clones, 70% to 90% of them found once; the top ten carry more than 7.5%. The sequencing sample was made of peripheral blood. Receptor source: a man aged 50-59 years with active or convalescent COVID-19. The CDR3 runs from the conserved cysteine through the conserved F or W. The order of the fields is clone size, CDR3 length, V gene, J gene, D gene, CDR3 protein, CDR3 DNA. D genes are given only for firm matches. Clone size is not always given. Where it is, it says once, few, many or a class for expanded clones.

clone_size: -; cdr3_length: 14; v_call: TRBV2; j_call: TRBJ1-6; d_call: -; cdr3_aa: CASSREGSDSPLHF; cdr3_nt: TGTGCCAGCAGTCGGGAGGGCAGCGATTCACCCCTCCACTTT
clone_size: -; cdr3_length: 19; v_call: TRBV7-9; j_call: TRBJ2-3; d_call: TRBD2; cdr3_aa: CASSLARLAGGPGPDTQYF; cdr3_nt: TGTGCCAGCAGCTTAGCCCGACTAGCGGGAGGGCCGGGGCCAGATACGCAGTATTTT
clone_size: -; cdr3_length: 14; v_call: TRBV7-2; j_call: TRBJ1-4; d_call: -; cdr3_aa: CASSQQGTNEKLFF; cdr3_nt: TGTGCCAGCAGCCAACAGGGAACTAATGAAAAACTGTTTTTT
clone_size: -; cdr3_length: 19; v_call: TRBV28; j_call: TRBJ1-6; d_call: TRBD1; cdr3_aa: CASSLWGQGREGYNSPLHF; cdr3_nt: TGTGCCAGCAGTTTATGGGGACAGGGTAGAGAGGGCTATAATTCACCCCTCCACTTT
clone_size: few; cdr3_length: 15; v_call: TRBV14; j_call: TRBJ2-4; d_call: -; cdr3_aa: CASSPTGGGKNIQYF; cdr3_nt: TGTGCCAGCAGCCCGACGGGGGGCGGCAAAAACATTCAGTACTTC
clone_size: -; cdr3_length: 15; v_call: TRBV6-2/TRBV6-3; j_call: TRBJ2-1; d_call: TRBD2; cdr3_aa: CASNPRTSGGGEQFF; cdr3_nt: TGTGCCAGCAACCCTAGGACTAGCGGGGGAGGTGAGCAGTTCTTC
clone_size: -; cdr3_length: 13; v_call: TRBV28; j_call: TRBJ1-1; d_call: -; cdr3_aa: CASSLPLVRLAFF; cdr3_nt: TGTGCCAGCAGTTTACCCCTGGTCAGGTTGGCTTTCTTT
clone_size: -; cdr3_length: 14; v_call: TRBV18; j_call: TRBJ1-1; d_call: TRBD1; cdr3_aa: CASSPRTGDTEAFF; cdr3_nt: TGTGCCAGCTCACCTAGGACAGGGGACACTGAAGCTTTCTTT
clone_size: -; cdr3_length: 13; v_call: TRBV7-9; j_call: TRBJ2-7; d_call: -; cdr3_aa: CASSPSVYYEQYF; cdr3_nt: TGTGCCAGCAGCCCTAGCGTATACTACGAGCAGTACTTC
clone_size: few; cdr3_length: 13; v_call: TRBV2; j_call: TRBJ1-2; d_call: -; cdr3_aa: CASSPQESYGYTF; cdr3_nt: TGTGCCAGCAGTCCACAGGAGTCCTATGGCTACACCTTC
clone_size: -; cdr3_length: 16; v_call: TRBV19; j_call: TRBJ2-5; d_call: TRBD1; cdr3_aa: CASSGRDRGIQETQYF; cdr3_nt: TGTGCCAGTAGTGGCCGGGACAGAGGGATCCAAGAGACCCAGTACTTC
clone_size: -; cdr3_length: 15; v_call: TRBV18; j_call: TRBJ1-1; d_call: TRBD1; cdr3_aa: CASSPLQGAGTEAFF; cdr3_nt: TGTGCCAGCTCACCACTTCAGGGGGCGGGCACTGAAGCTTTCTTT
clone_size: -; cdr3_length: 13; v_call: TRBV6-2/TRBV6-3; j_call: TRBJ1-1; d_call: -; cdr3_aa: CASSRGVNTEAFF; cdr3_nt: TGTGCCAGCAGCCGGGGGGTGAACACTGAAGCTTTCTTT
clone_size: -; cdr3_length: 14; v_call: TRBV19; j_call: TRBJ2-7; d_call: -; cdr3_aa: CASSSTGGAYEQYF; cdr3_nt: TGTGCCAGTAGTTCGACAGGCGGAGCCTACGAGCAGTACTTC
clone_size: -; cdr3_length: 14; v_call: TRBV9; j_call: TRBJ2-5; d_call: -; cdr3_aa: CASSLRDSQETQYF; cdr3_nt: TGTGCCAGCAGCCTGCGGGACTCCCAAGAGACCCAGTACTTC
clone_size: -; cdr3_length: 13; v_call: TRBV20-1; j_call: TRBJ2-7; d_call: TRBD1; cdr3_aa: CSASHRGPYEQYF; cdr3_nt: TGCAGTGCAAGTCACAGGGGGCCCTACGAGCAGTACTTC
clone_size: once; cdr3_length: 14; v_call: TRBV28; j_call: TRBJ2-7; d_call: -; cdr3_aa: CASSPPGSSYEQYF; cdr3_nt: TGTGCCAGCAGCCCGCCGGGGTCCTCCTACGAGCAGTACTTC
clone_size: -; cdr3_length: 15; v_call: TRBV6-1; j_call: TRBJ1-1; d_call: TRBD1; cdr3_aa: CASSEARGLNTEAFF; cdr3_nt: TGTGCCAGCAGTGAAGCGAGGGGGCTTAACACTGAAGCTTTCTTT
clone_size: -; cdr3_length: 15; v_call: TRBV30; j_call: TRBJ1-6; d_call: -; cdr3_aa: CAWSVAGMGSSPLHF; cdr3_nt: TGTGCCTGGAGTGTCGCGGGGATGGGCAGTTCACCCCTCCACTTT
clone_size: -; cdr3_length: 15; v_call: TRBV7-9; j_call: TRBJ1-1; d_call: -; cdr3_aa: CASSPEDTGGTEAFF; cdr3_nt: TGTGCCAGCAGCCCCGAGGACACCGGGGGGACTGAAGCTTTCTTT
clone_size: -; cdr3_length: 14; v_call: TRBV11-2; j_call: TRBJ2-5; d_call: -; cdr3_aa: CASSFDQGGETQYF; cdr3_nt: TGTGCCAGCAGCTTTGACCAAGGAGGGGAGACCCAGTACTTC
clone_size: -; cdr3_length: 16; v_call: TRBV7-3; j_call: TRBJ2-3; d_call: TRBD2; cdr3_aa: CASSLGTSGRTDTQYF; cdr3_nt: TGTGCCAGCAGCTTAGGGACTAGCGGGAGAACAGATACGCAGTATTTT
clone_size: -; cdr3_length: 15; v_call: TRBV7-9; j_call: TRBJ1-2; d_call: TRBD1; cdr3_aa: CASSPAGQGAYGYTF; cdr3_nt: TGTGCCAGCAGTCCAGCCGGACAGGGGGCCTATGGCTACACCTTC
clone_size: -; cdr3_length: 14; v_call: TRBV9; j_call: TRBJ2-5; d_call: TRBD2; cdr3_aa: CASSVRLAGETQYF; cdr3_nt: TGTGCCAGCAGCGTAAGGCTAGCGGGGGAGACCCAGTACTTC
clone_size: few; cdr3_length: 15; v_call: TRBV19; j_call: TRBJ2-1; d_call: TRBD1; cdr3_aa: CASSSVAGGAVEQFF; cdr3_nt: TGTGCCAGTAGTTCTGTAGCAGGGGGCGCGGTTGAGCAGTTCTTC
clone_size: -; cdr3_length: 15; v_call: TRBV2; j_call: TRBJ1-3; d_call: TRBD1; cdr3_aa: CASSGQGAGGNTIYF; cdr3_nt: TGTGCCAGCAGTGGACAGGGGGCGGGCGGAAACACCATATATTTT
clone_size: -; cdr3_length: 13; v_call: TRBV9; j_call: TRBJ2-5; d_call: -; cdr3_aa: CASSKRAGETQYF; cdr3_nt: TGTGCCAGCAGCAAGCGAGCAGGGGAGACCCAGTACTTC
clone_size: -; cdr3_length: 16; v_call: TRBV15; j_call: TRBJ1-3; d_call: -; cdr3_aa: CATSPDGASSGNTIYF; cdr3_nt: TGTGCCACCAGCCCCGACGGAGCCTCCTCTGGAAACACCATATATTTT
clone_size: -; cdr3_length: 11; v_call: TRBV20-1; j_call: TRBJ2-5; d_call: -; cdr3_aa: CSAPSFETQYF; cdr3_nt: TGCAGTGCTCCTAGTTTCGAGACCCAGTACTTC
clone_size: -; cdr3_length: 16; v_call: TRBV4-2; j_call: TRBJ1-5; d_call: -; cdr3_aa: CASSQDRLAGNQPQHF; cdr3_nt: TGTGCCAGCAGCCAAGATCGGTTGGCGGGCAATCAGCCCCAGCATTTT
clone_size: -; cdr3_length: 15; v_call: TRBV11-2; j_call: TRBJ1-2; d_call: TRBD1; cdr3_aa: CASSTSGTGNYGYTF; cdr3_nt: TGTGCCAGCAGCACCTCCGGGACAGGGAACTATGGCTACACCTTC
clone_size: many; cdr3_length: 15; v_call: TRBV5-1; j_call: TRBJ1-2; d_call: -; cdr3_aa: CASSLFPSLNYGYTF; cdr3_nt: TGCGCCAGCAGCTTGTTTCCCAGTCTCAACTATGGCTACACCTTC
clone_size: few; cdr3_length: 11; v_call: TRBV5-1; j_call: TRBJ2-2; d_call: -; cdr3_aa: CASEEGGELFF; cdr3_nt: TGCGCCAGCGAAGAGGGCGGGGAGCTGTTTTTT
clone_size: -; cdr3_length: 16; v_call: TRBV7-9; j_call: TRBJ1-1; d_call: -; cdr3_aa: CASSSPGGVSNTEAFF; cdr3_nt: TGTGCCAGCAGCTCCCCGGGGGGGGTTTCGAACACTGAAGCTTTCTTT
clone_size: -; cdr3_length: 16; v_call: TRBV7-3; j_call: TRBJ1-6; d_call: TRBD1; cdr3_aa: CASSLTGATGNSPLHF; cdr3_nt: TGTGCCAGCAGCTTAACCGGGGCGACAGGGAATTCACCCCTCCACTTT
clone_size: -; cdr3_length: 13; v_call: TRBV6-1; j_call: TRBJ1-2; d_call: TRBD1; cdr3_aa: CASSIDRGYGYTF; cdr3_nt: TGTGCCAGCAGTATAGACAGGGGATATGGCTACACCTTC
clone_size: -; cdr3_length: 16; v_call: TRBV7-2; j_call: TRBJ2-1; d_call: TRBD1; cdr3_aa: CASSSYRGMSYNEQFF; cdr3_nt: TGTGCCAGCAGCTCCTACAGGGGAATGTCCTACAATGAGCAGTTCTTC
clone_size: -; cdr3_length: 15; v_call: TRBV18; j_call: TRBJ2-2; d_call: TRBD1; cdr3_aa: CASSLGQANTGELFF; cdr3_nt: TGTGCCAGCTCACTTGGACAGGCCAACACCGGGGAGCTGTTTTTT
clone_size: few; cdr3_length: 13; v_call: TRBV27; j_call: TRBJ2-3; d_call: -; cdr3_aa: CASSLTGVDTQYF; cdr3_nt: TGTGCCAGCAGTTTGACCGGGGTAGATACGCAGTATTTT
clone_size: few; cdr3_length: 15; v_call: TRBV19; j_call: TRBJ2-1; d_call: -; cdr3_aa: CASSILDRAIPQQFF; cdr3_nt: TGTGCCAGTAGTATTTTGGACAGAGCGATCCCTCAGCAGTTCTTC
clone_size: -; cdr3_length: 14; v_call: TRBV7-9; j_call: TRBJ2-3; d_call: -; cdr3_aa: CASSSHREGLAQYF; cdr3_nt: TGTGCCAGCAGCTCCCACAGGGAGGGCCTTGCGCAGTATTTT
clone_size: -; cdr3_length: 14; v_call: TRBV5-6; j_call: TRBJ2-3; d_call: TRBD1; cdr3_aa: CASSFWTGMDTQYF; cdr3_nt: TGTGCCAGCAGCTTCTGGACAGGGATGGATACGCAGTATTTT
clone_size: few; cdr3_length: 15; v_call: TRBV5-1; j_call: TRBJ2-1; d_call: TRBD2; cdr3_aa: CASSLAGGTYNEQFF; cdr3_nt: TGCGCCAGCAGCTTAGCGGGAGGAACCTACAATGAGCAGTTCTTC